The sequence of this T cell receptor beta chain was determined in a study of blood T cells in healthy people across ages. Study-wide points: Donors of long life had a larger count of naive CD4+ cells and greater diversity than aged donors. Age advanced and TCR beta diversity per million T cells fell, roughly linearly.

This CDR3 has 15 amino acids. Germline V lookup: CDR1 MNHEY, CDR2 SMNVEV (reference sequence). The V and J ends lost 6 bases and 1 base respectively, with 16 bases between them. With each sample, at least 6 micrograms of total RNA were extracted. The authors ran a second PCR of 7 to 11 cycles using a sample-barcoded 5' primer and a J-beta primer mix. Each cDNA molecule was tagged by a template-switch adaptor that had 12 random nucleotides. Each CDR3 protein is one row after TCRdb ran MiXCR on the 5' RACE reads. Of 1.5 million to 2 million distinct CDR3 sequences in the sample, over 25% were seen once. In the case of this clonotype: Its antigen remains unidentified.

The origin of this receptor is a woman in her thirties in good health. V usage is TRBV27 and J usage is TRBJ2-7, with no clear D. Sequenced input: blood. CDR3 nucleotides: TGTGCCAGCAGGGAGAGCGCTGGCCTTTCCTACGAGCAGTACTTC. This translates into CASRESAGLSYEQYF.